The clone carrying this T cell receptor beta chain was observed a handful of times. The antigen is undetermined. The data are from a study of T cell repertoires in cytomegalovirus infection. As for the study in general: It was the public TCR beta signatures that indicated both CMV infection and matching HLA type. Findings and limits, study-wide: The cumulative frequency of public TCR beta families identified carriers of CMV plus the relevant HLA. Dominant in the ex vivo response were TCR beta clonotypes restricted by HLA-C and specific for CMV.

Germline values: CDR1 MGHRA, CDR2 YSYEKL. V was pared by 0 bases and J by 4 bases, with 3 bases of the junction left unmatched. The CDR3 spans 15 residues. TCRdb itself ran the reads through MiXCR, one entry per CDR3 protein. This table holds fewer than 200,000 distinct CDR3 sequences, around an eighth found once. The sequencing input was PBMCs. The receptor comes from a human donor in good health (CMV status not recorded). Some clones in this sample may be carry-over from other donors' samples. This sequence joins TRBV4-1 and TRBJ1-5; 7 bases agree with TRBD1. This CDR3 is CASSQETGRNQPQHF. DNA of the CDR3: TGCGCCAGCAGCCAAGAGACAGGGCGAAATCAGCCCCAGCATTTT.